This is a list of T cell receptor beta chains from one sample in a study of cytomegalovirus exposure and HLA in healthy donors. Clones were sequenced by immunoSEQ multiplex PCR, and TCRdb holds only the in-frame ones, with some missing. The sample totals more than 60,000 clones; its top ten clones hold less than 20%. The sequencing input was PBMCs. All receptors come from a boy aged 5-17 years in good health and CMV-seronegative. The CDR3 runs from the conserved cysteine through the conserved F or W. D genes are given only for firm matches.

CDR3 DNA	CDR3 protein	J gene	D gene	V gene
TGTGCCACCAGCAGAGTAGCCAGCGGGGGGACCAAAAACATTCAGTACTTC	CATSRVASGGTKNIQYF	TRBJ2-4	TRBD2	TRBV15
TGCGCCAGCAGTGGGTCGGGACAGGGCTACAATGAGCAGTTCTTC	CASSGSGQGYNEQFF	TRBJ2-1	TRBD1	TRBV10-1
TGTGCCAGCAGTCGAAAAACCGGGACTAGCGCCTATGAGCAGTTCTTC	CASSRKTGTSAYEQFF	TRBJ2-1	TRBD2	TRBV7-2
TGTGCCAGCGGAAACGCAGGGGGTTTCAACTATGGCTACACCTTC	CASGNAGGFNYGYTF	TRBJ1-2	TRBD1	TRBV7-8
TGTGCCAGCAGGGAGGGATCCGACAGAGCCTACGAGCAGTACTTC	CASREGSDRAYEQYF	TRBJ2-7	.	TRBV6-5
TGTGCCAGCAGTGAAGCGCTTCTGGGGCGTGGCACTGAAGCTTTCTTT	CASSEALLGRGTEAFF	TRBJ1-1	.	TRBV2
TGCGCCAGCCGGCAGGGAATGGGGAACACTGAAGCTTTCTTT	CASRQGMGNTEAFF	TRBJ1-1	.	TRBV5-1
TGCGCCAGCAGCTTGGGAGTGGGACAATCTGGAAACACCATATATTTT	CASSLGVGQSGNTIYF	TRBJ1-3	.	TRBV5-1
TGCGCCAGCAGCCAAGTCGGTGGCAGGACGCTAGCCGGGGCTGAAGCTTTCTTT	CASSQVGGRTLAGAEAFF	TRBJ1-1	.	TRBV4-1
TGTGCCACCAGCAGAGATGTCGGAGACTACGAGCAGTACTTC	CATSRDVGDYEQYF	TRBJ2-7	.	TRBV15
TGTGCCAGTAGTATTTGGGGCAGGATTGACGGCTACACCTTC	CASSIWGRIDGYTF	TRBJ1-2	.	TRBV19
TGTGCCAGTAGTATAATGGACAGCCAAGAGACCCAGTACTTC	CASSIMDSQETQYF	TRBJ2-5	.	TRBV19
TGTGCCAGTAGTATGTACGGGGTGAACACTGAAGCTTTCTTT	CASSMYGVNTEAFF	TRBJ1-1	.	TRBV19
TGTGCCAGCAGTCTTCCAGGGCGAGGTGAGCAGTTCTTC	CASSLPGRGEQFF	TRBJ2-1	.	TRBV2
TGTGCCAGCAGTTCGTCAGGGGAGAATCAGCCCCAGCATTTT	CASSSSGENQPQHF	TRBJ1-5	.	TRBV6-5
TGCGCCAGCAGCTTGGGGACTAGCGGGGGTACGGAGACCCAGTACTTC	CASSLGTSGGTETQYF	TRBJ2-5	TRBD2	TRBV5-1
TGCGCCAGCAGCTCAGCGGGAGGGGGCACAGATACGCAGTATTTT	CASSSAGGGTDTQYF	TRBJ2-3	TRBD2	TRBV5-1
TGTGCCAGCAGTGACACAAAGTCCAACAGGGGGATGAGCAATCAGCCCCAGCATTTT	CASSDTKSNRGMSNQPQHF	TRBJ1-5	TRBD1	TRBV6-1
TGTGCCAGCAGTTACGGGGACAGGGGTGGAAAACTGTTTTTT	CASSYGDRGGKLFF	TRBJ1-4	TRBD1	TRBV6-5
TGTGCCAGCACCCTGTCGGCTAGTCGCGATGGCTACACCTTC	CASTLSASRDGYTF	TRBJ1-2	.	TRBV6-1
TGTGCCAGCAGTGAACTATTTGGGACAGGGGAGGACACTGAAGCTTTCTTT	CASSELFGTGEDTEAFF	TRBJ1-1	TRBD1	TRBV25-1
TGTGCCAGCAGCGTAGCGGGGGGCGCTAATGAAAAACTGTTTTTT	CASSVAGGANEKLFF	TRBJ1-4	.	TRBV9
TGTGCCTGGAGCCTCCAGGGGGGTAACTATGGCTACACCTTC	CAWSLQGGNYGYTF	TRBJ1-2	TRBD1	TRBV30
TGCGCCAGCAGGGGGGGGTCCAACACCGGGGAGCTGTTTTTT	CASRGGSNTGELFF	TRBJ2-2	TRBD2	TRBV5-1
TGTGCCAGCAGGATCGGGGGGGGTCAACAGTTCTTC	CASRIGGGQQFF	TRBJ2-1	TRBD2	TRBV7-9
TGCGCCAGCAGCTTGGAGACTTTCAGGACTAGCTGGCGGGGGGATACGCAGTATTTT	CASSLETFRTSWRGDTQYF	TRBJ2-3	TRBD2	TRBV5-1
TGTGCCAGCAGCGGACAGGGGAAAGTCGAGCAGTACTTC	CASSGQGKVEQYF	TRBJ2-7	TRBD1	TRBV7-9
TGTGCCAGCAGCCTCCGACAGGACACAGATACGCAGTATTTT	CASSLRQDTDTQYF	TRBJ2-3	.	TRBV7-2
TGTGCCAGCAGCCTACTGGGGCAGGGTATGCACGAGCAGTACTTC	CASSLLGQGMHEQYF	TRBJ2-7	.	TRBV5-6
TGTGCCAGCAGCCCCCCGACAGGGGGGGATTCACCCCTCCACTTT	CASSPPTGGDSPLHF	TRBJ1-6	TRBD1	TRBV7-8
TGCGCCAGCAGCTTAAAACGACAATATCCTAGCCTCATAGCGGGAGGGATCGATGAGCAGTTCTTC	CASSLKRQYPSLIAGGIDEQFF	TRBJ2-1	TRBD2	TRBV5-1
TGCGCCAGCAGCCCCGACAGGGGCTATGGCTACACCTTC	CASSPDRGYGYTF	TRBJ1-2	TRBD1	TRBV4-3
TGTGCCAGCAGCCCCTGGCGGGTAAGAGAGACCCAGTACTTC	CASSPWRVRETQYF	TRBJ2-5	.	TRBV5-4
TGTGCCAGTAGACTAGCGGGAGAATCCTACAATGAGCAGTTCTTC	CASRLAGESYNEQFF	TRBJ2-1	TRBD2	TRBV19
TGTGCCAGCAGCTTTGTCGGGGAAACTGAAGCTTTCTTT	CASSFVGETEAFF	TRBJ1-1	.	TRBV7-2
TGTGCCAGCAGCCCCTATGACAGGGCTCGGCCCCAGCATTTT	CASSPYDRARPQHF	TRBJ1-5	TRBD1	TRBV7-9
TGTGCCATACAGGGGGAAACCTACGAGCAGTACTTC	CAIQGETYEQYF	TRBJ2-7	TRBD1	TRBV10-3
TGTGCCAGCAGCTGGACTAGCGGGAGAGGGTCCTACGAGCAGTACTTC	CASSWTSGRGSYEQYF	TRBJ2-7	TRBD2	TRBV7-9
TGTGCCAGCAGGGCCGGACAGGGGAACACTGAAGCTTTCTTT	CASRAGQGNTEAFF	TRBJ1-1	TRBD1	TRBV2
TGTGCCAGTACTGACAGGGGAGCTCGTTGGGAGCAGTACTTC	CASTDRGARWEQYF	TRBJ2-7	TRBD1	TRBV19
TGTGCCAGTAGATCCGGACAGGGCAAGGGGGGAGGCACTGAAGCTTTCTTT	CASRSGQGKGGGTEAFF	TRBJ1-1	TRBD1	TRBV19
TGCGCCAGCAGAAACCGGACAGGGGGCTATAATTCACCCCTCCACTTT	CASRNRTGGYNSPLHF	TRBJ1-6	TRBD1	TRBV5-1
TGTGCCAGCTCACCACCGGGGCGACAGAATAACAATGAGCAGTTCTTC	CASSPPGRQNNNEQFF	TRBJ2-1	.	TRBV18